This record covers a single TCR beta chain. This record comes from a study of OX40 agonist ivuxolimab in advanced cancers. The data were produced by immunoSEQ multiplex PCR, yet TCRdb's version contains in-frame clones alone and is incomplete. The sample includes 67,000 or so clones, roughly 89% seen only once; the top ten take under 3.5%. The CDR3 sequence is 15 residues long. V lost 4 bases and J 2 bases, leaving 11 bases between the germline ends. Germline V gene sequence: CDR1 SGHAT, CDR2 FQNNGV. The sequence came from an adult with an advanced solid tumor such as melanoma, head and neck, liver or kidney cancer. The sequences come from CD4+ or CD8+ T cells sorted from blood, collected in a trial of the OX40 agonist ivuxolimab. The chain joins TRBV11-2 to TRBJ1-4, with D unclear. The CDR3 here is CASSSDGRTNEKLFF. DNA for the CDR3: TGTGCCAGCAGCTCGGACGGCCGGACTAATGAAAAACTGTTTTTT.